Listed below are T cell receptor beta chains from one sample, sequenced in a study of blood T cell repertoires in COVID-19. The repertoire was sequenced with immunoSEQ multiplex PCR; TCRdb's copy has only in-frame clones and lacks some. The data hold fewer than 200,000 clones, with roughly 82% observed a single time. Sequencing was performed on peripheral blood. The receptors originated from a woman aged 70-85 years with acute or convalescent COVID-19. Both conserved end residues are part of each CDR3. The order of the fields is D gene, clone size, V gene, J gene, CDR3 DNA, CDR3 protein. A D gene is named only where the DNA matches it firmly. Expanded clones are given a class, and other clones once, few, many or no size at all.

>TRBD2|-|TRBV4-3|TRBJ2-1
TGCGCCAGCAGCCAAGATTCTGGCGGGAGGTCCTACAATGAGCAGTTCTTC
CASSQDSGGRSYNEQFF
>TRBD2|-|TRBV28|TRBJ2-5
TGTGCCAGCAGTTTGATTTCTTTGGTACTAGCGGACTCAACGGAGACCCAGTACTTC
CASSLISLVLADSTETQYF
>-|-|TRBV15|TRBJ2-7
TGTGCCACCAGCGGTACGGTCTCCTACGAGCAGTACTTC
CATSGTVSYEQYF
>-|-|TRBV28|TRBJ1-2
TGTGCCAGCCAGGACAGCTATGGCTACACCTTC
CASQDSYGYTF
>TRBD1|once|TRBV7-2|TRBJ1-5
TGTGCCAGCACCCTGGGGACAGTCGATAGCAATCAGCCCCAGCATTTT
CASTLGTVDSNQPQHF
>TRBD1|-|TRBV18|TRBJ2-7
TGTGCCAGCTCACCAGCGAGCGGACAGGGACTCGAGCAGTACTTC
CASSPASGQGLEQYF
>TRBD2|once|TRBV4-3|TRBJ2-2
TGCGCCAGCAGCCAAGATCTCGCTAGCGGGAGGGGCACCGGGGAGCTGTTTTTT
CASSQDLASGRGTGELFF
>-|-|TRBV11-2|TRBJ2-3
TGTGCCAGCAGCTACATTGGCGGTGGCGCAGATACGCAGTATTTT
CASSYIGGGADTQYF
>-|many|TRBV24-1|TRBJ2-7
TGTGCCACCAGTGATTTGAAGACAGGTAATACCTACGAGCAGTACTTC
CATSDLKTGNTYEQYF
>TRBD1|-|TRBV5-4|TRBJ1-2
TGTGCCAGCAGCATGGGGACAGCGAACTATGGCTACACCTTC
CASSMGTANYGYTF
>TRBD1|once|TRBV2|TRBJ1-5
TGTGCCAGCAGAAGGGACAGGGGGCAGCCCCAGCATTTT
CASRRDRGQPQHF
>TRBD1|-|TRBV6-5|TRBJ1-1
TGTGCCAGCAGTACTTTACAGGGGGCCACTGAAGCTTTCTTT
CASSTLQGATEAFF
>TRBD1|few|TRBV24-1|TRBJ2-5
TGTGCCACCAGTGATCCTATCCGGGACAGACAAGAGACCCAGTACTTC
CATSDPIRDRQETQYF
>TRBD1|-|TRBV7-6|TRBJ2-5
TGTGCCAGCAGCTTAGGAGTCGGGACAGAAGAGACCCAGTACTTC
CASSLGVGTEETQYF
>-|once|TRBV5-5|TRBJ1-6
TGTGCCAGCAGCTTGCTCACAGGGCAAAATTCACCCCTCCACTTT
CASSLLTGQNSPLHF
>-|-|TRBV2|TRBJ2-1
TGTGCCAGCAGAGGGGTGGCAGGGAATGAGCAGTTCTTC
CASRGVAGNEQFF
>-|-|TRBV7-2|TRBJ2-7
TGTGCCAGCACCTTATGGACAGTGGACGAGCAGTACTTC
CASTLWTVDEQYF
>-|-|TRBV4-1|TRBJ2-5
TGCGCCAGCAGCCAAGGGGACCCTCTAGCGGAGACCCAGTACTTC
CASSQGDPLAETQYF
>TRBD2|-|TRBV4-1|TRBJ2-5
TGCGCCAGCAGCCAAGAGCTAGCGGTAAAGACCCAGTACTTC
CASSQELAVKTQYF
>TRBD1|-|TRBV5-1|TRBJ1-2
TGCGCCAGCAGCCCCGGACAGGGAAACTATGGCTACACCTTC
CASSPGQGNYGYTF
>TRBD1|-|TRBV10-3|TRBJ1-3
TGTGCCATCACCGCGGACAGGCTCTCTGGAAACACCATATATTTT
CAITADRLSGNTIYF
>-|-|TRBV7-2|TRBJ2-3
TGTGCCAGCAGCACAGGGTTTACGCAGTATTTT
CASSTGFTQYF
>TRBD1|-|TRBV7-3|TRBJ1-1
TGTGCCAGCAGCCTAAGGGCAGGGGGCGCCCCTAAGACTGAAGCTTTCTTT
CASSLRAGGAPKTEAFF
>TRBD1|-|TRBV2|TRBJ1-4
TGTGCCACCGCGGGGACAGGGTGGGAAAAACTGTTTTTT
CATAGTGWEKLFF
>-|-|TRBV2|TRBJ2-7
TGTGCCAGCAGAGCCCCAATCGACATCCACGAGCAGTACTTC
CASRAPIDIHEQYF
>-|-|TRBV19|TRBJ2-3
TGTGCCAGTAGTATCGGGGTTAGCACAGATACGCAGTATTTT
CASSIGVSTDTQYF
>-|-|TRBV11-2|TRBJ2-5
TGTGCCAGCAGCTTAGGTAGCATAGTGACCCAGTACTTC
CASSLGSIVTQYF
>-|-|TRBV19|TRBJ1-5
TGTGCCAGTAGTATCGGAGGTCAGCCCCAGCATTTT
CASSIGGQPQHF
>-|-|TRBV28|TRBJ1-3
TGTGCCAGCAGTTCCCCGAGGGCATACACCATATATTTT
CASSSPRAYTIYF
>-|-|TRBV30|TRBJ2-7
TGTGCCTGGAGTCGGGGTCCTACCGAGCAGTACTTC
CAWSRGPTEQYF
>TRBD1|-|TRBV19|TRBJ1-1
TGTGCCAGTAGTAAGGGGACAGGGTTAGGTGGGACTGAAGCTTTCTTT
CASSKGTGLGGTEAFF
>TRBD1|-|TRBV10-2|TRBJ2-1
TGCGCCAGCAAAATCCCGGGACAGGGCCACAATGAGCAGTTCTTC
CASKIPGQGHNEQFF
>TRBD1|-|TRBV19|TRBJ2-1
TGTGCCAGTAGTATAGTACAGGGGTACGGCAATGAGCAGTTCTTC
CASSIVQGYGNEQFF
>-|medium-sized|TRBV5-1|TRBJ1-2
TGCGCCAGCAGCTCCCCGAGGGACAATCGGGACCCCTATGGCTACACCTTC
CASSSPRDNRDPYGYTF
>TRBD2|-|TRBV24-1|TRBJ2-1
TGTGCCACCAGTGCCCGAACGGGGGGCTCCTACAATGAGCAGTTCTTC
CATSARTGGSYNEQFF
>TRBD2|-|TRBV3-1/TRBV3-2|TRBJ2-7
TGTGCCAGCAGCCAAGCAGCGGGGTCATCCTACGAGCAGTACTTC
CASSQAAGSSYEQYF
>TRBD2|once|TRBV11-2|TRBJ2-7
TGTGCCAGCAGCTTATACCTAGCGGGGGCGGCCTACGAGCAGTACTTC
CASSLYLAGAAYEQYF
>-|-|TRBV6-5|TRBJ2-4
TGTGCCAGCACCTCTCCGAGTATAGCCAAAAACATTCAGTACTTC
CASTSPSIAKNIQYF
>-|-|TRBV19|TRBJ2-1
TGTGCCAGTAGTAGGGGGACACGGAGCTCCTACAATGAGCAGTTCTTC
CASSRGTRSSYNEQFF
>-|-|TRBV18|TRBJ2-1
TGTGCCAGCTCACCACCGTCGCGGGCCTACAATGAGCAGTTCTTC
CASSPPSRAYNEQFF
>-|-|TRBV2|TRBJ1-1
TGTGCCAGCAGTGAAGTCGTCCCCACTGAAGCTTTCTTT
CASSEVVPTEAFF
>TRBD1|-|TRBV7-9|TRBJ1-3
TGTGCCAGCAGCACCGGGGACAGAGGAAACACCATATATTTT
CASSTGDRGNTIYF
>TRBD2|few|TRBV2|TRBJ2-2
TGTGCCAGCAAAAGGTCCCAGACTAGCGGGGGACTCATCACCGGGGAGCTGTTTTTT
CASKRSQTSGGLITGELFF
>-|-|TRBV7-2|TRBJ2-7
TGTGCCAGCAGCTTAGGGGATGGCGGGTTATACGAGCAGTACTTC
CASSLGDGGLYEQYF
>-|-|TRBV20-1|TRBJ2-7
TGCAGTGCTAGTAACAGGGTTGATGCAGAGCAGTACTTC
CSASNRVDAEQYF